The 9 T cell receptor beta chains below come from one sample, sequenced in a study of shared clonotypes between healthy human individuals (dated by TCRdb to 2020 to 2021). For the CD8 naive samples, CD45RO-negative cells were positively selected for CCR7, yielding a CD45RA+CCR7+ population from which TemRA cells were excluded. The library came from the immunoSEQ multiplex PCR assay. TCRdb stores this immuneACCESS table with in-frame sequences only. Part of the clones is absent; in the studies checked, under half of the shortfall reflects unresolved V genes, and no reason is known for the rest. Within this sample are around 2.1 million clones, with 85% to 95% of them counted one time only. The ten top clones hold around 1.7% of the sample. Sequenced: naive CD8+ T cells from PBMCs. The cell subset or site tag for this specimen amounts to: CD45RA+CCR7+. Source of these receptors: a young man in good health. Some clones in this sample may be carry-over from other donors' samples.

The J gene is TRBJ2-2, the V gene TRBV9; no firm D call. CDR1 SGDLS and CDR2 YYNGEE come from the germline V gene. CDR3 size: 13 residues. V shed 0 bases and J shed 6 bases, with 6 bases lying between them. CDR3 DNA sequence: TGTGCCAGCAGCGTAGGAGTGCCCGGGGAGCTGTTTTTT. This sequence encodes CASSVGVPGELFF.

This clone was seen once. This CDR3 is also generated by other DNA sequences in the sample. The chain employs TRBV27 and TRBJ1-1, with 8 bases identical to TRBD1. After removal of 4 bases from V and 7 bases from J, the junction contained 8 bases not matched to a gene. CDR1 MNHEY and CDR2 SMNVEV come from the germline V gene (reference sequence). The CDR3 sequence is 14 residues long. The CDR3 loop reads CASSSRTGLNEAFF. For the CDR3, the DNA is TGTGCCAGCAGTTCCCGGACAGGGCTAAATGAAGCTTTCTTT.

V gene TRBV9 combines with J gene TRBJ2-7, with D tentatively TRBD2 (6 bases). Trimming left V 0 bases short and J 2 bases short, with 12 bases between. The germline CDR1 and CDR2 sequences are SGDLS and YYNGEE. The CDR3 extends over 15 amino acids. The CDR3 coding sequence is TGTGCCAGCAGCGTAGAGGCTAGCGCCACCTACGAGCAGTACTTC. Its protein product is CASSVEASATYEQYF.

This clone was recorded once. J is TRBJ2-5 and V is TRBV19, with a possible D match to TRBD2 (5 bases). Germline V lookup: CDR1 LNHDA, CDR2 SQIVND (reference sequence). This CDR3 region has 12 residues. Trimming shortened V by 10 bases and J by 6 bases, and 15 bases separated the two germline ends. CDR3: CATQSGSQTQYF. The CDR3 DNA reads TGTGCCACCCAATCGGGGTCGCAGACCCAGTACTTC.

This chain links TRBV5-4 with TRBJ2-6; tentatively, D is TRBD2 (5 bases). The CDR3 has 17 amino acids. The V end was cut by 0 bases, the J end by 0 bases, with 10 bases between. Germline CDR1 is SGHNT and CDR2 is YYREEE (reference sequence). The CDR3 sequence is CASSLGTAISGANVLTF. CDR3 DNA: TGTGCCAGCAGCTTGGGGACTGCTATCTCTGGGGCCAACGTCCTGACTTTC.

This chain links TRBV12-5 with TRBJ2-1; possible D gene TRBD2, 6 bases. V shed 2 bases and J shed 8 bases, with 43 bases lying between them. The germline CDR1 and CDR2 sequences are LGHNT and FRNRAP. The CDR3 is made up of 24 amino acids. CDR3 sequence reads: CASGLPRNVLDRTGVELPAHEQFF. DNA of the CDR3: TGTGCTAGTGGTTTGCCCCGGAATGTTTTGGACCGGACGGGGGTGGAGCTCCCAGCCCATGAGCAGTTCTTC.

The V gene is TRBV28, the J gene TRBJ2-1, with D tentatively TRBD1 (5 bases). Trimming took 6 bases from V and 9 from J, leaving 15 bases between them. The V gene's germline CDR1 is MDHEN and CDR2 SYDVKM. CDR3 size: 13 residues. The CDR3 is CASSVIRQSEQFF. CDR3 coding DNA: TGTGCCAGCAGCGTAATTCGACAGTCTGAGCAGTTCTTC.

CDR3 DNA sequence: TGTGCCAGCAGCTTAGCCCGGGTCGAGCAGTACTTC. This sequence encodes CASSLARVEQYF. V usage is TRBV11-2 and J usage is TRBJ2-7; D is undetermined. V was pared by 1 base and J by 6 bases, with 7 bases between. The CDR3 loop spans 12 amino acids. The germline gives CDR1 SGHAT, CDR2 FQNNGV. Full variable domain (rest looked up from reference TRBV11-2 and TRBJ2-7): EAGVAQSPRYKIIEKRQSVAFWCNPISGHATLYWYQQILGQGPKLLIQFQNNGVVDDSQLPKDRFSAERLKGVDSTLKIQPAKLEDSAVYLCASSLARVEQYFGPGTRLTVT.

CDR3 in amino acids: CASSRARTSGNLNEQYF. The DNA of the CDR3 is TGTGCCAGCAGCCGCGCCCGGACTAGCGGGAATCTTAACGAGCAGTACTTC. The chain recombines TRBV7-2 with TRBJ2-7, with 12 bases fitting TRBD2. Per the germline V gene, CDR1 is SGHTA and CDR2 is FQGNSA. The V gene end was trimmed by 5 bases and the J gene end by 5 bases; junction bases not matched to a gene: 13. This CDR3 has 17 amino acids.